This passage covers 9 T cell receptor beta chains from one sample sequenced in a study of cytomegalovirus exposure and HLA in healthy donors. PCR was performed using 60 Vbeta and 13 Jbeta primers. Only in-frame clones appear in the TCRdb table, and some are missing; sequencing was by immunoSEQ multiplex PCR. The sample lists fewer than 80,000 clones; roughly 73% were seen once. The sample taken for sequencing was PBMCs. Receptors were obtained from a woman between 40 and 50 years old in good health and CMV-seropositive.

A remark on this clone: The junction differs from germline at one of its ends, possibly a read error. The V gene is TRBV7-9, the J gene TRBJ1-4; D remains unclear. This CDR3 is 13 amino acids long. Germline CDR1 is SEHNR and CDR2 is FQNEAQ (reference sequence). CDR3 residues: CSSSLGGSEKLFF. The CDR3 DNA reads TGTTCCAGCAGCTTAGGCGGGAGTGAAAAACTGTTTTTT.

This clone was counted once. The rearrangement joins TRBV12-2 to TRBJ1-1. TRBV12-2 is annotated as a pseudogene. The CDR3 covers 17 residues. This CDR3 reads CASRLESRRGENTEAFF. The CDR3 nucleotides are TGTGCAAGTCGCTTAGAGTCCAGGCGGGGCGAGAACACTGAAGCTTTCTTT.

The CDR3 region has the DNA TGTGCCAGCAGCTTACTGGCAGAAGAAGCTTTCTTT. Amino acid sequence: CASSLLAEEAFF. V usage is TRBV7-9 and J usage is TRBJ1-1, with unresolved D. Germline CDR1 and CDR2: SEHNR and FQNEAQ (reference sequence). V lost 2 bases, J lost 8 bases, and 9 bases lay in between. The CDR3 contains 12 residues.

CDR3 nucleotide sequence: TGTGCCAGCAGTTCCCCCGCTGTCAGCGGGGGGGCCGTGGATACGCAGTATTTT. Translation gives CASSSPAVSGGAVDTQYF. The rearrangement links TRBV28 to TRBJ2-3; the match to TRBD2 covers 10 bases. Trimming removed 4 bases from V and 6 bases from J; junction bases left unmatched: 16. CDR1 and CDR2 from the germline V gene are MDHEN and SYDVKM. This CDR3 has 18 residues. Supplemented by reference TRBV28 and TRBJ2-3, the full variable domain reads DVKVTQSSRYLVKRTGEKVFLECVQDMDHENMFWYRQDPGLGLRLIYFSYDVKMKEKGDIPEGYSVSREKKERFSLILESASTNQTSMYLCASSSPAVSGGAVDTQYFGPGTRLTVL.

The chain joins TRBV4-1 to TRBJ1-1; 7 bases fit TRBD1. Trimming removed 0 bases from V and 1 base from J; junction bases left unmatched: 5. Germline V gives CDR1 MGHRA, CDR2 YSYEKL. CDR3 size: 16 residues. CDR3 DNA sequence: TGCGCCAGCAGCCAAGATCGGACAGGAAAGAACACTGAAGCTTTCTTT. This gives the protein CASSQDRTGKNTEAFF.

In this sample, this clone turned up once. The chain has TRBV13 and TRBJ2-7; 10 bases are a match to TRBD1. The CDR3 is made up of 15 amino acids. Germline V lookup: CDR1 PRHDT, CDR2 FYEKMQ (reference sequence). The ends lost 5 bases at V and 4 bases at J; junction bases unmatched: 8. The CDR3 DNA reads TGTGCCAGCAGCCCGATACCGGGACAGGGGTACGAGCAGTACTTC. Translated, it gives CASSPIPGQGYEQYF.

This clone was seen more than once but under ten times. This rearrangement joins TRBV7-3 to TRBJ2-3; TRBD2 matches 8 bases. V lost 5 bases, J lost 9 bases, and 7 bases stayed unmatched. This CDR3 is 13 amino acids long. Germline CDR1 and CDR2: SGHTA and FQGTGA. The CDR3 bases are TGTGCCAGCAGCGGTCCCGGGGGGGAGACGCAGTATTTT. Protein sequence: CASSGPGGETQYF.

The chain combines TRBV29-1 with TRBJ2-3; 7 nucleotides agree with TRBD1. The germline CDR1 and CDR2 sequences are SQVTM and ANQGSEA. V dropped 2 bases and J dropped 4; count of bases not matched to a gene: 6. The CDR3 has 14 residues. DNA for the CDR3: TGCAGCGTTGAAAGACAGGGATACCCAGATACGCAGTATTTT. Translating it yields CSVERQGYPDTQYF.

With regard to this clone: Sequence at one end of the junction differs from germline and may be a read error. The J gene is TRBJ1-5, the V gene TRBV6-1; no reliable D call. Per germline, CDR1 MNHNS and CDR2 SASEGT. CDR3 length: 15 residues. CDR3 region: CAGSFRHLSNQPQHF. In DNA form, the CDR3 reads TGTGCCGGCAGTTTTAGACACCTTAGCAATCAGCCCCAGCATTTT.